These T cell receptor beta chains were read from a single sample in a study of OX40 agonist ivuxolimab in advanced cancers. Repertoires were generated with immunoSEQ multiplex PCR, while TCRdb's copy carries only in-frame clones and drops some. The repertoire holds 55,000 to 80,000 clones, roughly 84% seen once, with about 7.4% in the top ten. The sequencing used CD4+ or CD8+ T cells sorted from blood, collected in a trial of the OX40 agonist ivuxolimab. The receptor source for this set is an adult with an advanced solid tumor such as melanoma, head and neck, liver or kidney cancer. CDR3s leave out the opening cysteine and the closing phenylalanine or tryptophan. The D gene is left open where the match is weak.

J gene: TRBJ1-2; D gene: -; V gene: TRBV7-9; CDR3 protein: ASSLPVSDYGYT
J gene: TRBJ2-3; D gene: TRBD1; V gene: TRBV2; CDR3 protein: ASSKGTGGIDTQY
J gene: TRBJ1-5; D gene: TRBD1; V gene: TRBV7-3; CDR3 protein: ASSQGTENSNQPQH
J gene: TRBJ2-1; D gene: TRBD2; V gene: TRBV7-6; CDR3 protein: ASSEQTGLEYNEQF
J gene: TRBJ1-4; D gene: TRBD1; V gene: TRBV27; CDR3 protein: ASRAYRGLGEKLF
J gene: TRBJ2-2; D gene: TRBD1; V gene: TRBV7-6; CDR3 protein: ASSLGRGLFSGELF
J gene: TRBJ1-5; D gene: TRBD1; V gene: TRBV19; CDR3 protein: ASSLGQGSNQPQH
J gene: TRBJ1-1; D gene: -; V gene: TRBV7-2; CDR3 protein: ASSLPSGLGSEAF
J gene: TRBJ1-1; D gene: -; V gene: TRBV21-1; CDR3 protein: ASRAGQQMNTEAF
J gene: TRBJ2-7; D gene: TRBD2; V gene: TRBV5-1; CDR3 protein: ASSLTSGFAYEQY
J gene: TRBJ2-3; D gene: TRBD2; V gene: TRBV7-2; CDR3 protein: ASNSRRAGVADTQY
J gene: TRBJ1-3; D gene: -; V gene: TRBV5-4; CDR3 protein: AWGRAGASGNTIY
J gene: TRBJ1-1; D gene: -; V gene: TRBV29-1; CDR3 protein: SGVGYGHTEAF
J gene: TRBJ2-5; D gene: -; V gene: TRBV5-1; CDR3 protein: ASFPWRDQETQY
J gene: TRBJ2-2; D gene: -; V gene: TRBV5-8; CDR3 protein: ASSLVSSLRTGELF
J gene: TRBJ2-7; D gene: -; V gene: TRBV29-1; CDR3 protein: SVEDLGIEQY
J gene: TRBJ1-2; D gene: -; V gene: TRBV5-6; CDR3 protein: ASSLIGRVNYGYT
J gene: TRBJ1-2; D gene: TRBD1; V gene: TRBV29-1; CDR3 protein: SVDTGTGGFFYGYT
J gene: TRBJ1-4; D gene: -; V gene: TRBV7-9; CDR3 protein: ASSLGEAGGEKLF
J gene: TRBJ2-7; D gene: -; V gene: TRBV5-1; CDR3 protein: ASSSGSYEQY
J gene: TRBJ2-5; D gene: TRBD1; V gene: TRBV5-6; CDR3 protein: ASSWDREETQY
J gene: TRBJ1-2; D gene: -; V gene: TRBV6-5; CDR3 protein: ASSYSGVRGGYGYT
J gene: TRBJ1-1; D gene: -; V gene: TRBV12-5; CDR3 protein: ASGPGNTEAF
J gene: TRBJ1-2; D gene: -; V gene: TRBV5-4; CDR3 protein: ASSPGDYGYT
J gene: TRBJ2-7; D gene: TRBD1; V gene: TRBV6-5; CDR3 protein: ASSYSWTGGVYEQY
J gene: TRBJ2-3; D gene: TRBD1; V gene: TRBV28; CDR3 protein: ASSLGQGATDTQY
J gene: TRBJ1-1; D gene: -; V gene: TRBV5-6; CDR3 protein: ASSLVGSTEAF
J gene: TRBJ1-2; D gene: -; V gene: TRBV4-1; CDR3 protein: ASSQEVANYGYT
J gene: TRBJ1-6; D gene: TRBD1; V gene: TRBV5-1; CDR3 protein: ASGQGQNSPLH
J gene: TRBJ2-1; D gene: -; V gene: TRBV11-2; CDR3 protein: ASRSIGAETYNEQF
J gene: TRBJ1-1; D gene: -; V gene: TRBV11-1; CDR3 protein: ASSLADHGGTEAF
J gene: TRBJ1-1; D gene: -; V gene: TRBV5-1; CDR3 protein: ASSFRSRTEAF
J gene: TRBJ1-6; D gene: -; V gene: TRBV6-5; CDR3 protein: ASTYGVNSPLH
J gene: TRBJ2-5; D gene: -; V gene: TRBV4-3; CDR3 protein: ASSQEARFQETQY
J gene: TRBJ2-2; D gene: TRBD1; V gene: TRBV5-8; CDR3 protein: ASNRDRGIGELF
J gene: TRBJ2-3; D gene: TRBD2; V gene: TRBV5-1; CDR3 protein: ASTSTSSTDTQY
J gene: TRBJ1-2; D gene: -; V gene: TRBV11-2; CDR3 protein: ASSRWGVGYGYT
J gene: -; D gene: -; V gene: TRBV5-1; CDR3 protein: ASSLMRGPYEQY
J gene: TRBJ2-5; D gene: -; V gene: TRBV10-3; CDR3 protein: AISESSRETQY
J gene: TRBJ1-1; D gene: TRBD1; V gene: TRBV7-2; CDR3 protein: ASSLHRGTEAF
J gene: TRBJ2-3; D gene: -; V gene: TRBV2; CDR3 protein: ASSEARTGTDTQY
J gene: -; D gene: TRBD1; V gene: TRBV28; CDR3 protein: ASREQGAMAYEQY
J gene: TRBJ1-1; D gene: -; V gene: TRBV6-5; CDR3 protein: ASTDRDGAF
J gene: TRBJ1-2; D gene: TRBD1; V gene: TRBV19; CDR3 protein: ASRYPGGTRMSGYT
J gene: TRBJ1-1; D gene: TRBD1; V gene: TRBV10-3; CDR3 protein: ATRPGTGGKSEAF
J gene: TRBJ2-7; D gene: -; V gene: TRBV11-2; CDR3 protein: ASSLDLVRGYEQY
J gene: TRBJ1-2; D gene: TRBD1; V gene: TRBV5-1; CDR3 protein: ASSLNLPGTGNYGYT
J gene: TRBJ2-7; D gene: TRBD1; V gene: TRBV5-4; CDR3 protein: ASSLSGTGTHEQY
J gene: TRBJ1-2; D gene: TRBD1; V gene: TRBV29-1; CDR3 protein: SVEAAGGDYGYT
J gene: TRBJ1-5; D gene: -; V gene: TRBV5-1; CDR3 protein: ASSNDGAQPQH
J gene: TRBJ2-2; D gene: -; V gene: TRBV18; CDR3 protein: ASSPRFSGTNTGELF
J gene: TRBJ2-5; D gene: TRBD2; V gene: TRBV7-9; CDR3 protein: ASSSARGSGRGETQY
J gene: TRBJ2-5; D gene: -; V gene: TRBV28; CDR3 protein: ASSFPSLDPQETQY
J gene: TRBJ1-1; D gene: -; V gene: TRBV5-1; CDR3 protein: ASSLANRGATEAF
J gene: TRBJ1-1; D gene: -; V gene: TRBV29-1; CDR3 protein: SVGRGLGAF